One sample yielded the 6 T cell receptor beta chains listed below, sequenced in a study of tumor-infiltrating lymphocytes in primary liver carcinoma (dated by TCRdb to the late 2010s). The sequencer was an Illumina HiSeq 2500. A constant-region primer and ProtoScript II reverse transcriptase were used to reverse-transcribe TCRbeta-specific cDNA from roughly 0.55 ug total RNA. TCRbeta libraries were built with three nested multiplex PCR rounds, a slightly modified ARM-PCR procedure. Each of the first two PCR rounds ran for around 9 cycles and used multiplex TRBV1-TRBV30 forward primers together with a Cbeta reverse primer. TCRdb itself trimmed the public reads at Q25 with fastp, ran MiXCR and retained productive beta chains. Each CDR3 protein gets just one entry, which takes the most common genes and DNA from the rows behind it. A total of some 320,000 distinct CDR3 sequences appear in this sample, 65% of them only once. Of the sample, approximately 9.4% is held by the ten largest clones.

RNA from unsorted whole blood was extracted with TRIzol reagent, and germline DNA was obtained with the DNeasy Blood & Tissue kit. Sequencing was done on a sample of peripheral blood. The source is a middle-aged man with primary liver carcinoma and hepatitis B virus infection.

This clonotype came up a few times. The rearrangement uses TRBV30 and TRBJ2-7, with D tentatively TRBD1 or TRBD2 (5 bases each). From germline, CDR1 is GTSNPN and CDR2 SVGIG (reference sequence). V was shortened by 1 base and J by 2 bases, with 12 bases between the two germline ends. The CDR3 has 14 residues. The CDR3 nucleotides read TGTGCCTGGAGTGACCGGGACGGGACCTACGAGCAGTACTTC. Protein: CAWSDRDGTYEQYF.

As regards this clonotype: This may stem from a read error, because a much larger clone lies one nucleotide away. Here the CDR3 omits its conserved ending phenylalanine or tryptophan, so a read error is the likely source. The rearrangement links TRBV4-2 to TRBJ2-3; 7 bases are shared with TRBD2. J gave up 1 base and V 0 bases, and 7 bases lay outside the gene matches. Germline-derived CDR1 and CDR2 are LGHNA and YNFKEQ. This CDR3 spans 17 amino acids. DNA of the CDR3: TGTGCCAGCAGCCAAGACAGCGGGGCGGGAGGCACAGATACGCAGTATCTT. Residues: CASSQDSGAGGTDTQYL.

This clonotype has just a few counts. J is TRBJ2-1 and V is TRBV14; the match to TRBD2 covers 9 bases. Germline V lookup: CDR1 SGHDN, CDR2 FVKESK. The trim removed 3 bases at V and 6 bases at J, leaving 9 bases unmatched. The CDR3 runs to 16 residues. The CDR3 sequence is CASSHLAGVSPNEQFF. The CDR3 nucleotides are TGTGCCAGCAGCCACTTAGCGGGAGTATCCCCCAATGAGCAGTTCTTC.

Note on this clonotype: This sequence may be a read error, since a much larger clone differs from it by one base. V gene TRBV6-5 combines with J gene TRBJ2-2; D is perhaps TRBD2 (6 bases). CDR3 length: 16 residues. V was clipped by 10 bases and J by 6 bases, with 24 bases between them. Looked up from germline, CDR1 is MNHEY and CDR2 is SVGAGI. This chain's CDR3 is CATANPLARGPGELFF. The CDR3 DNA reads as TGTGCCACCGCCAACCCCCTAGCGAGAGGACCCGGGGAGCTGTTTTTT.

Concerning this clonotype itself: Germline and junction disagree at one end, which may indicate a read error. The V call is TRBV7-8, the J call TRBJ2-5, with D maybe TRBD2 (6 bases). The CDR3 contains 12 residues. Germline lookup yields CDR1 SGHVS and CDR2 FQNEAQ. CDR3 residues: CASSWDSETQHF. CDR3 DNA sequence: TGTGCCAGCAGCTGGGACTCGGAGACCCAGCACTTC.

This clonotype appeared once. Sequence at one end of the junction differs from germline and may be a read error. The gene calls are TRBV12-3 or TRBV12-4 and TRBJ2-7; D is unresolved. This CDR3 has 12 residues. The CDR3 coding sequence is TGTGCCAGCAGTTTAAGTCGGCCGGCCCTCCACTTC. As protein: CASSLSRPALHF.